This TCR beta chain was sequenced during a study of OX40 agonist ivuxolimab in advanced cancers. Study details: A mean age of around 60 years, range roughly 20 to 79, was recorded, and roughly 83% were male. Study outcomes and limitations: The study found that CD8+ T cells averaged more expanded clones than CD4+.

The assay was immunoSEQ multiplex PCR, and TCRdb's table has in-frame clones only and misses some. The sample consists of 20,000 to 25,000 clones, about 80% of them appearing once. Germline V CDR1 and CDR2: SGHTA, FQGTGA. The germline V and J ends were trimmed by 6 bases and 7 bases, with 9 bases remaining between them. This CDR3 region has 12 residues. Note on this clone: Its specificity is unknown.

Enrollment shut out patients with autoimmune disease history or systemic immunosuppression. The sample was CD4+ or CD8+ T cells sorted from blood, taken in a trial of the OX40 agonist ivuxolimab. The receptor was derived from an adult with an advanced solid tumor such as melanoma, head and neck, liver or kidney cancer. This chain joins TRBV7-3 and TRBJ2-2; D gene uncertain. The CDR3 reads CASRRWDGELFF. For the CDR3, the DNA is TGTGCCAGCAGGCGGTGGGACGGGGAGCTGTTTTTT. The complete variable domain, with remaining parts taken from reference TRBV7-3 and TRBJ2-2, reads GAGVSQTPSNKVTEKGKYVELRCDPISGHTALYWYRQSLGQGPEFLIYFQGTGAADDSGLPNDRFFAVRPEGSVSTLKIQRTERGDSAVYLCASRRWDGELFFGEGSRLTVL.